This TCR beta chain comes out of a study of blood T cell repertoires in COVID-19. Study as a whole: PBMCs, B-cell-depleted T cells, or T cells were the source of the cDNA or gDNA that made up the material.

Study members were between roughly 18 and 89 years old and lived in 20 to 30 US regions. Assay used: immunoSEQ multiplex PCR; TCRdb lists only in-frame clones, some missing. Here the sample spans under 250,000 clones, 85% being singletons. Trimming took 5 bases from V and 8 from J; bases not matched to a gene: 11. Germline values: CDR1 SQVTM, CDR2 ANQGSEA. The CDR3 consists of 13 residues. The V and J genes are TRBV29-1 and TRBJ1-1, with 7 bases lining up with TRBD1. The sequencing sample was made of PBMCs or T cells enriched from blood (not recorded which). The clonotype originates from a woman aged 45-59 years with acute COVID-19. CDR3 nucleotide sequence: TGCAGCGTTACCGGGACAGTAAACGGGGAAGCTTTCTTT. It specifies CSVTGTVNGEAFF. Filled out from reference TRBV29-1 and TRBJ1-1, the complete variable domain reads SAVISQKPSRDICQRGTSLTIQCQVDSQVTMMFWYRQQPGQSLTLIATANQGSEATYESGFVIDKFPISRPNLTFSTLTVSNMSPEDSSIYLCSVTGTVNGEAFFGQGTRLTVV.